A selection of T cell receptor beta chains follows, all from one sample in a study of CD8+ T cells in alopecia areata. Repertoires were generated with immunoSEQ multiplex PCR, while TCRdb's copy carries only in-frame clones and drops some. The profile shows more than 9,000 clones, approximately 52% of them singletons. The sequenced material came from skin. All receptors derive from a human donor with alopecia areata. Each CDR3 is given with its conserved first and last residue. Fields, in order: J gene, clone size, D gene, V gene, CDR3 DNA, CDR3 protein. The D gene is left open where the match is weak. Size values are once, few and many counts, or a class for expanded clones, and some rows have none.

J: TRBJ2-7; size: medium-sized; D: TRBD2; V: TRBV5-4; DNA: TGTGCCAGCAGCGAGACTAGCGGAGGTCCAAGCTACGAGCAGTACTTC; CDR3: CASSETSGGPSYEQYF
J: TRBJ2-7; size: NA; D: TRBD1; V: TRBV7-9; DNA: TGTGCCAGCAGCTTGACAGGGCTAAGCTCCTACGAGCAGTACTTC; CDR3: CASSLTGLSSYEQYF
J: TRBJ2-5; size: NA; D: NA; V: TRBV5-1; DNA: TGCGCCAGCAGCTATGGACCGGGACTCCAAGAGACCCAGTACTTC; CDR3: CASSYGPGLQETQYF
J: TRBJ1-3; size: NA; D: TRBD1; V: TRBV7-2; DNA: TGTGCCAGCAGCTTAGCGACAGGGGTCTCTGGAAACACCATATATTTT; CDR3: CASSLATGVSGNTIYF
J: TRBJ2-7; size: NA; D: NA; V: TRBV7-9; DNA: TGTGCCAGCAGCTTAAGCTGGGACGAGCAGTACTTC; CDR3: CASSLSWDEQYF
J: TRBJ2-4; size: NA; D: NA; V: TRBV5-6; DNA: TGTGCCAGCAGCTTCGAGGTGAGCAAAAACATTCAGTACTTC; CDR3: CASSFEVSKNIQYF
J: TRBJ1-4; size: once; D: NA; V: TRBV2; DNA: TGTGCCAGCGGACTAAGACAGGAAAAACTGTTTTTT; CDR3: CASGLRQEKLFF
J: TRBJ1-2; size: NA; D: TRBD1; V: TRBV28; DNA: TGTGCCAGCAGCTTCGGACAGGGATTATATGGCTACACCTTC; CDR3: CASSFGQGLYGYTF
J: TRBJ2-1; size: NA; D: NA; V: TRBV6-6; DNA: TGTGCCAGCACGACTCTAGCGAGCTCCTACAATGAGCAGTTCTTC; CDR3: CASTTLASSYNEQFF
J: TRBJ2-1; size: few; D: TRBD2; V: TRBV5-1; DNA: TGCGCCAGCAGCCTAACCGGGACTAGGCACAATGAGCAGTTCTTC; CDR3: CASSLTGTRHNEQFF